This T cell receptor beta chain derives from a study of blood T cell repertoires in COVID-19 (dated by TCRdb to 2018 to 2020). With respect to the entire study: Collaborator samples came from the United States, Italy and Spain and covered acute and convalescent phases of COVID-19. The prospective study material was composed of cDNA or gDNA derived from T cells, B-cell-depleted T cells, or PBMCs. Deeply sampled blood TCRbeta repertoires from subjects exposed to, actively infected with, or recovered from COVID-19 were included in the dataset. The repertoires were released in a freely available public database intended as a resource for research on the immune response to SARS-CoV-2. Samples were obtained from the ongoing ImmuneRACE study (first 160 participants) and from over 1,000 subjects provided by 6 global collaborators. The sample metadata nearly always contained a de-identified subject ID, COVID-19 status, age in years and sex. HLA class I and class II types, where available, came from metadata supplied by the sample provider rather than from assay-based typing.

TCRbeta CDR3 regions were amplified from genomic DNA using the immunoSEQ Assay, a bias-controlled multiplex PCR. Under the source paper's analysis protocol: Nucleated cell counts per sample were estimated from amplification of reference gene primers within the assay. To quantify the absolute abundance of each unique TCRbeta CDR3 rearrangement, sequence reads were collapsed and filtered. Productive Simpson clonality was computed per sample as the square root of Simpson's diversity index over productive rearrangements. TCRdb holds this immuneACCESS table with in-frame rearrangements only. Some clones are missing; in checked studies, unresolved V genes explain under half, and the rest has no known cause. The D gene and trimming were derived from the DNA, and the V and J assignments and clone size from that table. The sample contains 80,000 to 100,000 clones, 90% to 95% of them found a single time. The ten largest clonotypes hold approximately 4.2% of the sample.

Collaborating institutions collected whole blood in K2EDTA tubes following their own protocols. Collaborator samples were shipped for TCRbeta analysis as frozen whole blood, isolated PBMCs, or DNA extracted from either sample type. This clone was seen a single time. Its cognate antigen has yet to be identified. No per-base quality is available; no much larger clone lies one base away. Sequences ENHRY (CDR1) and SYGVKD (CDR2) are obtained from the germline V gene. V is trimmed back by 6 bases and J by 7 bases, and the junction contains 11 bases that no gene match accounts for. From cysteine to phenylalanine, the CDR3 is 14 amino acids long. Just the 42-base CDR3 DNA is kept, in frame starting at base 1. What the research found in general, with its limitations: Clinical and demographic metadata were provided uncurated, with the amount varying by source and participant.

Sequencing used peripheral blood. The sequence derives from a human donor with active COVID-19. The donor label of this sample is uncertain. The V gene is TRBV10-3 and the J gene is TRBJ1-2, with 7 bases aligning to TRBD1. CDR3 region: CAIRSGTVVSGYTF. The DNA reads TGTGCCATCAGGTCCGGGACAGTAGTATCTGGCTACACCTTC.